These 10 T cell receptor beta chains share one sample of origin, sequenced in a study of T cells in Graves' hyperthyroidism and ophthalmopathy. Amplification of TCR beta CDR3 regions used RNA as the template. A set of HTBI primers served as the primers for a first-round RT-PCR of the TCR CDR3. TCRdb processed the multiplex PCR reads anew with MiXCR; each CDR3 protein has one entry. Seen here are some 300,000 distinct CDR3 sequences, around 20% observed once, and the top ten hold just under 40%. Sequenced input: blood. Receptors were obtained from a middle-aged man with Graves' ophthalmopathy.

There are many counts of this clonotype. The rearrangement uses TRBV20-1 and TRBJ1-1, with 10 positions matching TRBD1. V was clipped by 1 base and J by 8 bases; unmatched bases: 13. The CDR3 consists of 16 residues. Germline CDR1 reads DFQATT; CDR2 reads SNEGSKA (reference sequence). The CDR3 DNA is TGCAGTGCTAGAGGACAGGGGGCCCGGGGCGTTACCGAAGCTTTCTTT. It codes for CSARGQGARGVTEAFF.

This clonotype has a count of ten or more. The chain has TRBV27 and TRBJ2-5; TRBD2 agrees at 13 bases. V shed 8 bases and J 5 bases; nucleotides not matched to a gene: 17. The CDR3 sequence is 18 residues long. The germline CDR1 and CDR2 sequences are MNHEY and SMNVEV (reference sequence). The DNA of the CDR3 is TGTGCCAGCCGAGAGACTAGCGGGAGGATCACCCCCCGGGAGACCCAGTACTTC. Translation: CASRETSGRITPRETQYF.

This clonotype was observed many times. The V and J genes are TRBV7-2 and TRBJ1-1; D remains unclear. Trimming took off 5 bases at V and 2 bases at J, with 9 bases between the two ends. The CDR3 is made up of 13 amino acids. Germline CDR1 SGHTA, CDR2 FQGNSA. CDR3 coding DNA: TGTGCCAGCAGCCCAATTTACAACACTGAAGCTTTCTTT. Amino acid sequence: CASSPIYNTEAFF. The variable domain in full, with the rest retrieved from reference TRBV7-2 and TRBJ1-1, is GAGVSQSPSNKVTEKGKDVELRCDPISGHTALYWYRQSLGQGLEFLIYFQGNSAPDKSGLPSDRFSAERTGGSVSTLTIQRTQQEDSAVYLCASSPIYNTEAFFGQGTRLTVV.

In this sample, this clonotype turned up many times. The chain links TRBV18 to TRBJ1-1, with D maybe TRBD1 (5 bases). V was trimmed by 1 base and J by 2 bases, leaving 14 bases between them. There are 16 residues in the CDR3. In germline, CDR1 is KGHSH, CDR2 LQKENI. CDR3 nucleotide sequence: TGTGCCAGCTCACCACGGGGCGGGTGGGGAAACACTGAAGCTTTCTTT. It encodes CASSPRGGWGNTEAFF. The whole variable domain, remainder taken from reference TRBV18 and TRBJ1-1, is NAGVMQNPRHLVRRRGQEARLRCSPMKGHSHVYWYRQLPEEGLKFMVYLQKENIIDESGMPKERFSAEFPKEGPSILRIQQVVRGDSAAYFCASSPRGGWGNTEAFFGQGTRLTVV.

The V gene is TRBV27, the J gene TRBJ2-1; D perhaps matches TRBD1 (6 bases). Per germline, CDR1 MNHEY and CDR2 SMNVEV (reference sequence). This CDR3 spans 15 amino acids. The germline V and J ends were trimmed by 6 bases and 4 bases, with 16 bases remaining between them. The CDR3 here is CASSMGQGMYNEQFF. CDR3 sequence (DNA): TGTGCCAGCAGCATGGGGCAGGGGATGTACAATGAGCAGTTCTTC.

The chain combines TRBV25-1 with TRBJ1-2; weak D call: TRBD1 (5 bases). In germline, CDR1 is MGHDK, CDR2 SYGVNS. Trimming took 4 bases from V and 1 from J, leaving 13 bases between them. This CDR3 region has 15 residues. CDR3 DNA: TGTGCCAGCAGTGTAGGTCTGGGGGATAACTATGGCTACACCTTC. Its protein product is CASSVGLGDNYGYTF.

The rearrangement uses TRBV20-1 and TRBJ2-1; 12 nucleotides match TRBD1. The J segment lost 12 bases and the V segment lost 3 bases, leaving 9 bases of the junction unmatched. CDR1 DFQATT and CDR2 SNEGSKA come from the germline V gene (reference sequence). The CDR3 has 14 residues. CDR3 DNA: TGCAGTGCTAGTTTCGGGACAGGGGGCGCGGGGCAGTTCTTC. Protein sequence: CSASFGTGGAGQFF.

Regarding this clonotype: The junction departs from the called germline gene at one end, perhaps through a read error. The chain links TRBV28 to TRBJ2-1; 10 nucleotides match TRBD2. This CDR3 region has 18 residues. The germline V gene has CDR1 MDHEN and CDR2 SYDVKM. The DNA for the CDR3 is TGTCCCAGCAGCCATTCGACTAGCGGGCCGGGACAGAACAATGAGCAGTTCTTC. As protein: CPSSHSTSGPGQNNEQFF. The full variable domain, its missing parts supplied by reference TRBV28 and TRBJ2-1, is DVKVTQSSRYLVKRTGEKVFLECVQDMDHENMFWYRQDPGLGLRLIYFSYDVKMKEKGDIPEGYSVSREKKERFSLILESASTNQTSMYLCPSSHSTSGPGQNNEQFFGPGTRLTVL.

This clonotype has ten or more counts. This chain uses TRBV29-1 with TRBJ2-3; D may correspond to TRBD1 or TRBD2 (5 bases each). Germline V gene lookup returns CDR1 SQVTM and CDR2 ANQGSEA. The CDR3 is made up of 13 amino acids. Trimming shortened V by 7 bases and J by 4 bases, and 15 bases separated the two germline ends. CDR3 nucleotides: TGCAGCGCCATGGCCGGGACCTCAGATACGCAGTATTTT. Residues: CSAMAGTSDTQYF.

This clonotype was seen many times. The genes are TRBV12-3 or TRBV12-4 and TRBJ1-1; 10 bases fit TRBD1. Trimming cost V 3 bases and J 6 bases; bases outside gene matches: 4. The length of the CDR3 is 14 residues. The CDR3 DNA follows: TGTGCCAGCAGTTTTCAGACAGGGGGCCCTGAAGCTTTCTTT. It yields the protein CASSFQTGGPEAFF.